These T cell receptor beta chains were read from a single sample in a study of blood T cell repertoires in COVID-19. Using immunoSEQ multiplex PCR, the repertoire was profiled, and TCRdb retains in-frame clones only, with some absent. This repertoire shows 250,000 or so clones, roughly 89% found once; its top ten account for under 2.5%. The sample consisted of peripheral blood. These receptors were obtained from an older woman with COVID-19, enrolled during active disease. The CDR3 runs from the conserved cysteine through the conserved F or W. Fields, in order: V gene, clone size, D gene, J gene, CDR3 DNA, CDR3 protein. A D gene is named only where the DNA matches it firmly. The listing skips clone size in some rows; elsewhere it reads once, few, many or a size class.

V: TRBV18
size: .
D: .
J: TRBJ2-7
DNA: TGTGCCAGCTCGTACTCCGGGACTTCCTACGAGCAGTACTTC
CDR3: CASSYSGTSYEQYF

V: TRBV7-8
size: once
D: .
J: TRBJ1-1
DNA: TGTGCCAGCAGCTTAGATTGGAGGGGTGAAGCTTTCTTT
CDR3: CASSLDWRGEAFF

V: TRBV2
size: .
D: TRBD1
J: TRBJ2-7
DNA: TGTGCCAGCAGGAAGACCCGGCTCCGGGACAGATTTTACGAGCAGTACTTC
CDR3: CASRKTRLRDRFYEQYF

V: TRBV5-1
size: .
D: .
J: TRBJ2-2
DNA: TGCGCCAGCAGCTCACCAGGGGAGTCCCCCTCCGGGGAGCTGTTTTTT
CDR3: CASSSPGESPSGELFF

V: TRBV30
size: few
D: .
J: TRBJ2-7
DNA: TGTGCCTGGGGACACACCACCGAGCAGTACTTC
CDR3: CAWGHTTEQYF

V: TRBV5-1
size: .
D: .
J: TRBJ2-5
DNA: TGCGCCAGCAGCCTCACAGGGCTCGAAGAGACCCAGTACTTC
CDR3: CASSLTGLEETQYF

V: TRBV7-7
size: once
D: TRBD1
J: TRBJ1-6
DNA: TGTGCCAGCAGCCCCGACAGGGAATCACCCCTCCACTTT
CDR3: CASSPDRESPLHF

V: TRBV6-6
size: .
D: .
J: TRBJ1-4
DNA: TGTGCCAGCAGGGAAAACAGTATAGGTAATGAAAAACTGTTTTTT
CDR3: CASRENSIGNEKLFF

V: TRBV24-1
size: .
D: .
J: TRBJ2-3
DNA: TGTGCCACCAGTGATGCCGGGACAATCACAGATACGCAGTATTTT
CDR3: CATSDAGTITDTQYF

V: TRBV4-3
size: .
D: TRBD2
J: TRBJ2-1
DNA: TGCGCCAGCAGCCAAGATCCCGGAGCGGGGAGCTCCTACAATGAGCAGTTCTTC
CDR3: CASSQDPGAGSSYNEQFF

V: TRBV19
size: .
D: TRBD1
J: TRBJ2-5
DNA: TGTGCCAGTAGGTCTACAGGGGCAGTGGAGACCCAGTACTTC
CDR3: CASRSTGAVETQYF

V: TRBV10-3
size: .
D: TRBD1
J: TRBJ1-2
DNA: TGTGCCATCAGTCAACAGGGGGGGCGGCAGGCATCACTTCGGCAGGGCTATGGCTACACCTTC
CDR3: CAISQQGGRQASLRQGYGYTF

V: TRBV9
size: .
D: .
J: TRBJ2-5
DNA: TGTGCCAGCAGCGTGGACAGTGGGAGGGGAGAGACCCAGTACTTC
CDR3: CASSVDSGRGETQYF

V: TRBV5-1
size: .
D: .
J: TRBJ1-3
DNA: TGCGCCAGCAGCCTAGAGAGCTCTGGAAACACCATATATTTT
CDR3: CASSLESSGNTIYF

V: TRBV2
size: .
D: TRBD1
J: TRBJ1-2
DNA: TGTGCCAGCATATTATACAGGGGCTATGGCTACACCTTC
CDR3: CASILYRGYGYTF

V: TRBV7-2
size: .
D: .
J: TRBJ1-5
DNA: TGTGCCAGCAGCATCTGGGGGGGGGTCGGCAATCAGCCCCAGCATTTT
CDR3: CASSIWGGVGNQPQHF

V: TRBV7-2
size: .
D: .
J: TRBJ1-1
DNA: TGTGCCAGCAGCTTAGATCGGGGAGGGGACACTGAAGCTTTCTTT
CDR3: CASSLDRGGDTEAFF

V: TRBV9
size: .
D: .
J: TRBJ1-2
DNA: TGTGCCAGCGACAGCGGGGATGGCTACACCTTC
CDR3: CASDSGDGYTF

V: TRBV29-1
size: .
D: TRBD1
J: TRBJ2-5
DNA: TGCAGCGGTGGACAGGGAGTGGGGAAAGAAACCCAGTACTTC
CDR3: CSGGQGVGKETQYF

V: TRBV30
size: once
D: TRBD1
J: TRBJ1-4
DNA: TGTGCCTGGAGTGGATACGGGACAGGGAGCGAAAAACTGTTTTTT
CDR3: CAWSGYGTGSEKLFF

V: TRBV15
size: .
D: TRBD1
J: TRBJ1-3
DNA: TGTGCCACCAGCGACGATCAGGGGGCCGGTGGAAACACCATATATTTT
CDR3: CATSDDQGAGGNTIYF

V: TRBV6-4
size: .
D: .
J: TRBJ2-1
DNA: TGTGCCAGCAGCGATACTGCTAGCAGCTCCTACAATGAGCAGTTCTTC
CDR3: CASSDTASSSYNEQFF

V: TRBV6-5
size: few
D: TRBD1
J: TRBJ1-2
DNA: TGTGCCAGCCGACCCGACAGGGACTATGGCTACACCTTC
CDR3: CASRPDRDYGYTF

V: TRBV20-1
size: .
D: .
J: TRBJ1-1
DNA: TGCAGTGTGCAGATGAACACTGAAGCTTTCTTT
CDR3: CSVQMNTEAFF

V: TRBV11-2
size: .
D: TRBD1
J: TRBJ1-1
DNA: TGTGCCAGCAGCGGTACAGGGGGCGTGAGGACTGAAGCTTTCTTT
CDR3: CASSGTGGVRTEAFF

V: TRBV19
size: few
D: .
J: TRBJ1-1
DNA: TGTGCCAGTAGTATCCTCTCGTCGGGCAGGGTATCGGCTGAAGCTTTCTTT
CDR3: CASSILSSGRVSAEAFF

V: TRBV19
size: .
D: TRBD1
J: TRBJ2-5
DNA: TGTGCCAGTAGTGACAGGGACAAAGAGACCCAGTACTTC
CDR3: CASSDRDKETQYF

V: TRBV19
size: few
D: .
J: TRBJ1-5
DNA: TGTGCCAGTAGTCTCCCACCGGGGGGCGAGATAAGCAATCAGCCCCAGCATTTT
CDR3: CASSLPPGGEISNQPQHF

V: TRBV29-1
size: .
D: TRBD1
J: TRBJ1-1
DNA: TGCAGCGCCCAGGGGGTTGGCGAAGCTTTCTTT
CDR3: CSAQGVGEAFF

V: TRBV7-8
size: .
D: .
J: TRBJ1-1
DNA: TGTGCCAGCAGCCGAAACCGGGACACTGAAGCTTTCTTT
CDR3: CASSRNRDTEAFF

V: TRBV7-2
size: .
D: .
J: TRBJ1-2
DNA: TGTGCCAGCAGCCCACGGATCGGTAGGGGGGGATATGGCTACACCTTC
CDR3: CASSPRIGRGGYGYTF

V: TRBV15
size: .
D: TRBD1
J: TRBJ1-2
DNA: TGTGCCACCAGCATAGAGACAGGGGCCTATGGCTACACCTTC
CDR3: CATSIETGAYGYTF

V: TRBV3-1/TRBV3-2
size: .
D: .
J: TRBJ1-5
DNA: TGTGCCAGCAGCCACTTATCAGGGGAACAGCCCCAGCATTTT
CDR3: CASSHLSGEQPQHF

V: TRBV18
size: .
D: .
J: TRBJ2-2
DNA: TGTGCCAGCTCACCCACAGGACACAGAAGGACCGGGGAGCTGTTTTTT
CDR3: CASSPTGHRRTGELFF

V: TRBV5-5
size: .
D: .
J: TRBJ1-3
DNA: TGTGCCAGCAGCTTGGGACTTAGCTCTGGAAACACCATATATTTT
CDR3: CASSLGLSSGNTIYF

V: TRBV4-1
size: .
D: .
J: TRBJ1-2
DNA: TGCGCCAGCAGCCAAAGCTCGGGGGGACTCGTTCTTGGCTACACCTTC
CDR3: CASSQSSGGLVLGYTF

V: TRBV9
size: .
D: .
J: TRBJ1-3
DNA: TGTGCCAGCAGCGGAAACTCGGGGGCTGGAAACACCATATATTTT
CDR3: CASSGNSGAGNTIYF

V: TRBV7-9
size: .
D: .
J: TRBJ2-2
DNA: TGTGCCAGCAGCTTAGCTGGGGGGGCCCTTTGGGTCACCGGGGAGCTGTTTTTT
CDR3: CASSLAGGALWVTGELFF

V: TRBV6-2/TRBV6-3
size: .
D: .
J: TRBJ1-1
DNA: TGTGCCAGCAGTCGGAGGGGCTCTGAAGCTTTCTTT
CDR3: CASSRRGSEAFF

V: TRBV6-2/TRBV6-3
size: .
D: .
J: TRBJ1-6
DNA: TGTGCCAGCAGTTACTCGAGGAGCTCCTATAATTCACCCCTCCACTTT
CDR3: CASSYSRSSYNSPLHF

V: TRBV16
size: .
D: .
J: TRBJ1-1
DNA: TGTGCCAGCAGCCGCGCCGTCACTGAAGCTTTCTTT
CDR3: CASSRAVTEAFF

V: TRBV4-1
size: once
D: TRBD1
J: TRBJ2-7
DNA: TGCGCCAGCAGCCACTCGACAGGGGGTTCCTACGAGCAGTACTTC
CDR3: CASSHSTGGSYEQYF

V: TRBV7-8
size: .
D: .
J: TRBJ1-2
DNA: TGTGCCAGCAGCTTAGCGCCCGCCACGGGCTATGGCTACACCTTC
CDR3: CASSLAPATGYGYTF

V: TRBV19
size: .
D: .
J: TRBJ1-5
DNA: TGTGCCAGTAGTGTAGGACTGATTAGCAATCAGCCCCAGCATTTT
CDR3: CASSVGLISNQPQHF

V: TRBV4-2
size: .
D: .
J: TRBJ2-5
DNA: TGTGCCAGCAGCCGCCAGGGGAGGGGAGAGACCCAGTACTTC
CDR3: CASSRQGRGETQYF

V: TRBV15
size: .
D: .
J: TRBJ2-2
DNA: TGTGCCACCAGCAGACAAGGGGCCGGGGAGCTGTTTTTT
CDR3: CATSRQGAGELFF

V: TRBV18
size: .
D: TRBD1
J: TRBJ2-7
DNA: TGTGCCAGCAAAGGACAGGGGTCCTACGAGCAGTACTTC
CDR3: CASKGQGSYEQYF

V: TRBV7-9
size: .
D: .
J: TRBJ1-4
DNA: TGTGCCAGCAGCTTAGGCCGGTTGGGGAGTGAAAAACTGTTTTTT
CDR3: CASSLGRLGSEKLFF

V: TRBV5-1
size: .
D: TRBD1
J: TRBJ2-7
DNA: TGCGCCAGCAGCTCAGGACAGGGGCGCGACGAGCAGTACTTC
CDR3: CASSSGQGRDEQYF

V: TRBV5-4
size: .
D: TRBD1
J: TRBJ2-2
DNA: TGTGCCAGCAGCGAGCCGGGACAGGGGGCGGTCGGGGAGCTGTTTTTT
CDR3: CASSEPGQGAVGELFF

V: TRBV7-2
size: once
D: TRBD1
J: TRBJ2-7
DNA: TGTGCCAGCAGCTTAAGGGGACAGGGGAACGGCGAGCAGTACTTC
CDR3: CASSLRGQGNGEQYF

V: TRBV6-5
size: .
D: TRBD2
J: TRBJ2-1
DNA: TGTGCCAGCAGAGACCTAGCGGCCAAAGGGAATGAGCAGTTCTTC
CDR3: CASRDLAAKGNEQFF

V: TRBV5-1
size: .
D: .
J: TRBJ1-1
DNA: TGCGCCAGCAGCTTGAAACCTGAACTAGGGACTGAAGCTTTCTTT
CDR3: CASSLKPELGTEAFF

V: TRBV7-9
size: .
D: .
J: TRBJ1-6
DNA: TGTGCCAGCAGCTTAGGGGGCGGAACCAATTCACCCCTCCACTTT
CDR3: CASSLGGGTNSPLHF

V: TRBV11-2
size: .
D: .
J: TRBJ1-1
DNA: TGTGCCAGCAGCTTCCCCTCGGGGACTGAAGCTTTCTTT
CDR3: CASSFPSGTEAFF

V: TRBV4-1
size: .
D: .
J: TRBJ1-3
DNA: TGCGCCAGCAGCCAGATGGCCCAGTCTGGAAACACCATATATTTT
CDR3: CASSQMAQSGNTIYF

V: TRBV5-1
size: few
D: TRBD1
J: TRBJ1-2
DNA: TGCGCCAGCAGCTTGCGGGACAGGGGGTCGGTTAACTATGGCTACACCTTC
CDR3: CASSLRDRGSVNYGYTF

V: TRBV3-1/TRBV3-2
size: .
D: .
J: TRBJ2-7
DNA: TGTGCCAGCAGCCAAATCGATAGATCGGTCGGGGGCTACGAGCAGTACTTC
CDR3: CASSQIDRSVGGYEQYF

V: TRBV5-1
size: once
D: TRBD2
J: TRBJ2-1
DNA: TGCGCCAGCAGCCGAAGGACTAGCGGGCTTATAAAAACTGACAATGAGCAGTTCTTC
CDR3: CASSRRTSGLIKTDNEQFF

V: TRBV3-1/TRBV3-2
size: .
D: TRBD1
J: TRBJ2-1
DNA: TGTGCCAGCAAGGGGGCGTATGAGCAGTTCTTC
CDR3: CASKGAYEQFF